The entry that follows covers one T cell receptor beta chain sequence. The antigen is undetermined. The sample originates from a study of T cell clonotyping in hematopoietic cell transplantation. Points from the study as a whole: After transplant, recipient diversity fell while pathologically expanded clonotypes grew through day 180.

V was cut by 4 bases and J by 0 bases, with 8 bases left in between. The CDR3 loop spans 14 amino acids. The V gene's germline CDR1 is SGHNT and CDR2 YENEEA. Profiling relied on immunoSEQ multiplex PCR, and the TCRdb table lists in-frame clones only, not all of them. The profile shows 2,100 or so clones, about 93% of them singletons. This receptor was obtained from a man aged 45-65 years in good health. Some clones in this sample may be carry-over from other donors' samples. The V call is TRBV11-3, the J call TRBJ2-3; D call uncertain. Sequenced input: peripheral blood mononuclear cells. This chain's CDR3 is CASSSLGSTDTQYF. The CDR3 nucleotides are TGTGCCAGCAGCTCGCTTGGGAGCACAGATACGCAGTATTTT.